Listed below are T cell receptor beta chains from one sample, sequenced in a study of blood T cell repertoires in COVID-19. Method: immunoSEQ multiplex PCR; TCRdb's copy keeps in-frame clones and lacks some. The sample includes roughly 59,000 clones, approximately 73% of them seen just once. Input material: peripheral blood. These receptor sequences come from a woman in her fifties or sixties with active or convalescent COVID-19. CDR3s include the opening cysteine and the closing phenylalanine or tryptophan. The D gene is left open where the match is weak. The size field is filled for only some rows; it gives once, few, many or a size class.

TRBJ2-7 TRBV2 NA 15 NA CASSDSGGGGYEQYF TGTGCCAGCAGTGATTCCGGGGGAGGGGGCTACGAGCAGTACTTC
TRBJ2-4 TRBV18 NA 13 once CASSVAGKNIQYF TGTGCCAGCTCGGTTGCCGGGAAAAACATTCAGTACTTC
TRBJ2-7 TRBV27 NA 13 NA CASRLSSQYEQYF TGTGCCAGCAGACTATCCTCCCAGTACGAGCAGTACTTC
TRBJ2-1 TRBV6-5 NA 16 NA CASSYSLLASYNEQFF TGTGCCAGCAGTTACTCTCTGCTAGCGTCTTACAATGAGCAGTTCTTC
TRBJ1-4 TRBV6-1 NA 12 NA CASSRGAEKLFF TGTGCCAGCAGCCGAGGCGCTGAAAAACTGTTTTTT
TRBJ1-5 TRBV28 NA 15 NA CASSFLTGNNQPQHF TGTGCCAGCAGTTTCCTTACAGGGAATAATCAGCCCCAGCATTTT
TRBJ1-2 TRBV5-1 TRBD1 16 NA CASSLGDRAPFYGYTF TGCGCCAGCAGCTTGGGGGACAGGGCCCCCTTCTATGGCTACACCTTC
TRBJ1-1 TRBV18 NA 14 NA CASSQSGSNTEAFF TGTGCCAGCTCACAGTCGGGGTCGAACACTGAAGCTTTCTTT
TRBJ2-7 TRBV27 TRBD2 15 NA CASRSRAGGIYEQYF TGTGCCAGCAGGTCTCGAGCGGGAGGTATCTACGAGCAGTACTTC
TRBJ2-1 TRBV6-5 TRBD2 16 NA CASSYPGLAGSNEQFF TGTGCCAGCAGTTACCCCGGACTAGCGGGTAGCAATGAGCAGTTCTTC
TRBJ1-1 TRBV6-5 NA 13 NA CASSFVDGGEAFF TGTGCCAGCAGTTTCGTCGACGGAGGAGAAGCTTTCTTT
TRBJ1-2 TRBV28 TRBD1 16 NA CASSLTGLRVGYGYTF TGTGCCAGCAGTTTGACAGGGCTAAGAGTCGGGTATGGCTACACCTTC
TRBJ1-2 TRBV18 TRBD1 13 once CASSAGTDYGYTF TGTGCCAGCTCGGCCGGGACAGATTATGGCTACACCTTC
TRBJ2-5 TRBV18 NA 13 once CASSPPGRETQYF TGTGCCAGCTCACCACCGGGCAGGGAGACCCAGTACTTC
TRBJ1-4 TRBV29-1 TRBD1 14 NA CSAGGGTGEEKLFF TGCAGCGCCGGGGGTGGGACAGGGGAAGAAAAACTGTTTTTT
TRBJ1-5 TRBV7-2 NA 12 NA CASGEGNQPQHF TGTGCCAGCGGGGAGGGGAATCAGCCCCAGCATTTT
TRBJ1-3 TRBV13 NA 16 NA CASSQGVRLSGNTIYF TGTGCCAGCAGCCAAGGAGTCAGATTGTCAGGAAACACCATATATTTT
TRBJ1-1 TRBV3-1/TRBV3-2 NA 14 once CASSQGGTIDEAFF TGTGCCAGCAGCCAAGGGGGGACTATCGACGAAGCTTTCTTT
TRBJ1-1 TRBV5-4 NA 12 NA CASSLGRTEAFF TGTGCCAGCAGCTTGGGGAGAACTGAAGCTTTCTTT
TRBJ2-5 TRBV6-6 TRBD2 13 once CASRLVGRETQYF TGTGCCAGCAGACTAGTCGGGAGGGAGACCCAGTACTTC
TRBJ2-1 TRBV7-2 TRBD2 19 NA CASSLAALLAEGPYNEQFF TGTGCCAGCAGCTTAGCTGCCCTACTAGCGGAAGGCCCCTACAATGAGCAGTTCTTC
TRBJ2-7 TRBV24-1 TRBD1 16 NA CATSAPGQGTSYEQYF TGTGCCACCAGTGCCCCCGGACAGGGGACTTCCTACGAGCAGTACTTC
TRBJ2-7 TRBV27 NA 16 NA CASSLGRGVGRDEQYF TGTGCCAGCAGTTTGGGCAGGGGGGTGGGTCGAGACGAGCAGTACTTC
TRBJ1-2 TRBV7-3 TRBD1 13 NA CASSSAQGGGYTF TGTGCCAGCAGCTCGGCACAGGGGGGTGGCTACACCTTC
TRBJ1-1 TRBV7-2 TRBD1 14 NA CASSPGTVVAKAFF TGTGCCAGCAGCCCAGGGACAGTTGTGGCAAAGGCTTTCTTT
TRBJ2-1 TRBV5-1 TRBD2 15 NA CASSPRLAGFDEQFF TGCGCCAGCAGCCCCAGACTAGCGGGATTTGATGAGCAGTTCTTC
TRBJ2-1 TRBV6-4 TRBD2 15 NA CASSPTSGRYNEQFF TGTGCCAGCAGTCCTACTAGCGGGAGGTACAATGAGCAGTTCTTC
TRBJ2-2 TRBV9 NA 14 NA CASSVQPGTGELFF TGTGCCAGCAGCGTACAACCCGGGACCGGGGAGCTGTTTTTT
TRBJ2-7 TRBV7-9 NA 11 NA CASSPSYEQYF TGTGCCAGCAGCCCCAGCTACGAGCAGTACTTC